This T cell receptor beta chain was found in a study of blood T cell repertoires in COVID-19. Study overall: The study drew acute and convalescent COVID-19 samples from the United States, Italy and Spain.

Germline lookup yields CDR1 SNHLY and CDR2 FYNNEI. The CDR3 spans 15 residues. V dropped 3 bases and J dropped 0 bases, with 11 bases sitting between them. TCRdb's copy holds only in-frame clones and misses some; the assay was immunoSEQ multiplex PCR. The sample yields 60,000 to 85,000 clones, approximately 87% seen once. This chain connects TRBV2 to TRBJ1-1; no clear D. This TCR came from a middle-aged man with active COVID-19. The sample consisted of peripheral blood. CDR3 amino acids: CASSEGQSVNTEAFF. DNA for the CDR3: TGTGCCAGCAGTGAGGGCCAGTCGGTGAACACTGAAGCTTTCTTT.